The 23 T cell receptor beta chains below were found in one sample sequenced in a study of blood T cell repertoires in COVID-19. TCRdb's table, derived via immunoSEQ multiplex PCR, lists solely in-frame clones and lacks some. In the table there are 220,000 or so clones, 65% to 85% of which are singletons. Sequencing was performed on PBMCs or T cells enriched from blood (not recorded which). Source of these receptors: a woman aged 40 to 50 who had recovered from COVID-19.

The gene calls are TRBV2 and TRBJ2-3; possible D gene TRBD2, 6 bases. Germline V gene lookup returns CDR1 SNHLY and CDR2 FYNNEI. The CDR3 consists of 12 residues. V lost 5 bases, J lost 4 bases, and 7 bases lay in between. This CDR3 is CASSRLADTQYF. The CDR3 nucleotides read TGTGCCAGCAGTCGACTAGCAGATACGCAGTATTTT.

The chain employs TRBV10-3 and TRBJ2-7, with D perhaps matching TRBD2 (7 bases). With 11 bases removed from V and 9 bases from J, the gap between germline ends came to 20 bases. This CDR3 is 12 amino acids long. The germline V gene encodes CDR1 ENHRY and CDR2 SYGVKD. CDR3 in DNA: TGTGCCGCAACTGGAGAGGGGGGGAGGCAGTACGTC. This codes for CAATGEGGRQYV.

CDR3: CASSQEQGSGEAFF. The CDR3 coding sequence is TGTGCCAGCAGCCAGGAACAGGGATCGGGTGAAGCTTTCTTT. This chain uses TRBV4-2 with TRBJ1-1; tentatively, D is TRBD1 (6 bases). V was clipped by 3 bases and J by 7 bases, with 15 bases between them. The CDR3 is 14 amino acids. CDR1 is LGHNA, CDR2 YNFKEQ, per germline.

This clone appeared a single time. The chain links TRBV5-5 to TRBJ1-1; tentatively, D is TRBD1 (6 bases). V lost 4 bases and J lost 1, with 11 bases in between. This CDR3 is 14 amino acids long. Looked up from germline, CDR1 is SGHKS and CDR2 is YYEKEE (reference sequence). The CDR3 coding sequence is TGTGCCAGCAGCCCAGGGACACCGAACACTGAAGCTTTCTTT. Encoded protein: CASSPGTPNTEAFF.

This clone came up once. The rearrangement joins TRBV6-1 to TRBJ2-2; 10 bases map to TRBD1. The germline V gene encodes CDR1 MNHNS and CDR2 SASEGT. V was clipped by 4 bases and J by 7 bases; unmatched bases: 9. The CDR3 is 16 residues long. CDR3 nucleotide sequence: TGTGCCAGCAGTGCCTTGATCGGACAGGGGGACGGGGAGCTGTTTTTT. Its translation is CASSALIGQGDGELFF.

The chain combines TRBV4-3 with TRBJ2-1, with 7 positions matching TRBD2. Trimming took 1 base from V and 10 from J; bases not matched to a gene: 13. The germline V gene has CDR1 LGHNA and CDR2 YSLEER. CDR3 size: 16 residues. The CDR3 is CASSQAPPSGLEEQFF. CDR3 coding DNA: TGCGCCAGCAGCCAAGCCCCCCCTAGCGGCCTGGAGGAGCAGTTCTTC.

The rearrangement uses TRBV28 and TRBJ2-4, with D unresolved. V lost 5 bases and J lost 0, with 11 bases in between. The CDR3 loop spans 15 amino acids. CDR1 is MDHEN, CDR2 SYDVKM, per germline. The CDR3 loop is CASSPYLLAKNIQYF. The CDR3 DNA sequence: TGTGCCAGCAGTCCCTACTTGTTAGCCAAAAACATTCAGTACTTC.

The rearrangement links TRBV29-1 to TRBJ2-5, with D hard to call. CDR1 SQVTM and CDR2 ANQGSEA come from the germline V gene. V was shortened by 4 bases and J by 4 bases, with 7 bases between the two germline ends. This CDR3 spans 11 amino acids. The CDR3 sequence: CSVAQAETQYF. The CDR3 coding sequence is TGCAGCGTTGCCCAGGCAGAGACCCAGTACTTC.

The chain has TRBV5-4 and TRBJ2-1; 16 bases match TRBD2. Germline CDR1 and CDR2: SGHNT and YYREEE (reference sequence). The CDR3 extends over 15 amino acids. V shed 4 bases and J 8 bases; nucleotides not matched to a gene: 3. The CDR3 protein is CASSTGTSGRDEQFF. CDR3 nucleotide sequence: TGTGCCAGCAGCACTGGGACTAGCGGGAGGGATGAGCAGTTCTTC.

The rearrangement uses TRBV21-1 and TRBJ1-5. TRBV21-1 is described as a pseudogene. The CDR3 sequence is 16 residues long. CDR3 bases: TGTGCCAGCAGCAAAGTTGAGGGATATAGCAATCAGCCCCAGCATTTT. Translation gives CASSKVEGYSNQPQHF.

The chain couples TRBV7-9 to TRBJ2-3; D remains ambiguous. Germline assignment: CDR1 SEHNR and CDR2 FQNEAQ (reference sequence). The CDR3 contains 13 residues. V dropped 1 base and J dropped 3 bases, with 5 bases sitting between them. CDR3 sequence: CASSLVGTDTQYF. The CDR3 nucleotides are TGTGCCAGCAGCTTAGTCGGTACAGATACGCAGTATTTT.

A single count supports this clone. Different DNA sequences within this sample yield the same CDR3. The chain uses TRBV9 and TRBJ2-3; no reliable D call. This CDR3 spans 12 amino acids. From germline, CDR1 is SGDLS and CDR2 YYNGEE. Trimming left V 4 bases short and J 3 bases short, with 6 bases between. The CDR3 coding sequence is TGTGCCAGCAGCTTTTCTACAGATACGCAGTATTTT. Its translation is CASSFSTDTQYF.

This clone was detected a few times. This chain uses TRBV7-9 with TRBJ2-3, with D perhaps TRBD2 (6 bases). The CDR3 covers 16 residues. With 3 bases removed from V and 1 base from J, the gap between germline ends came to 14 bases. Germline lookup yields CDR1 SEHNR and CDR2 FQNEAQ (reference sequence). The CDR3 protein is CASSFSGGRGTDTQYF. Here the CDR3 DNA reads TGTGCCAGCAGCTTTAGCGGCGGCAGGGGCACAGATACGCAGTATTTT.

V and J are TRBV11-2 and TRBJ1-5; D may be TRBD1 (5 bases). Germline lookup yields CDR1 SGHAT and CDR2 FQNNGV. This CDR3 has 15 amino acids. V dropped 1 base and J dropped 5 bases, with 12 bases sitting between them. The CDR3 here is CASSLVHPGDQPQHF. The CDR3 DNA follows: TGTGCCAGCAGCTTAGTTCACCCGGGGGATCAGCCCCAGCATTTT.

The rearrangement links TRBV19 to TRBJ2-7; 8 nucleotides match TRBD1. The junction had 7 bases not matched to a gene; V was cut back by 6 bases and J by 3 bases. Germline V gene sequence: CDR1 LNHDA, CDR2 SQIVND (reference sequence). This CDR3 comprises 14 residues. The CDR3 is CASRGTGGFYEQYF. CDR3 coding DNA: TGTGCCAGTAGAGGAACAGGGGGTTTCTACGAGCAGTACTTC.

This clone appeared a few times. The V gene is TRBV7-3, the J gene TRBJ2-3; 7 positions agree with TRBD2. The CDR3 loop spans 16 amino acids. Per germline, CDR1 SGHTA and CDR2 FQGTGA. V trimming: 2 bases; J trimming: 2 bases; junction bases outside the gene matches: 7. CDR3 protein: CASSLALAADTDTQYF. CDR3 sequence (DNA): TGTGCCAGCAGCTTAGCCCTAGCGGCAGACACAGATACGCAGTATTTT.

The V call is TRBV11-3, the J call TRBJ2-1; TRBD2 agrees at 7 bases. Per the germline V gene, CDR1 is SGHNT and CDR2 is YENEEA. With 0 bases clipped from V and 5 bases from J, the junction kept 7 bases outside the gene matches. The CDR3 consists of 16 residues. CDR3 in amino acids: CASSLDATSTNNEQFF. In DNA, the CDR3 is TGTGCCAGCAGCTTAGACGCGACTAGCACCAACAATGAGCAGTTCTTC.

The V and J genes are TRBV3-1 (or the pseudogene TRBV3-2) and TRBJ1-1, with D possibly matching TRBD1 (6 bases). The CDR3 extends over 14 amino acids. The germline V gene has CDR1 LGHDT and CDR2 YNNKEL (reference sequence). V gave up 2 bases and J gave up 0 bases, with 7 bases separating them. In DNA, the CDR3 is TGTGCCAGCAGCCAACGACAGGTGAACACTGAAGCTTTCTTT. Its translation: CASSQRQVNTEAFF.

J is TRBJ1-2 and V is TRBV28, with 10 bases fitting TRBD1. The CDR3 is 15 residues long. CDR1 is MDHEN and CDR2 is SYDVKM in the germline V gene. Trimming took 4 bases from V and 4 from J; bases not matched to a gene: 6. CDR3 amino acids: CASSSGTGDLYGYTF. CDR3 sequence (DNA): TGTGCCAGCAGTTCTGGGACAGGGGATCTCTATGGCTACACCTTC.

The CDR3 spells CASSAKGVGDIQYF. For the CDR3, the DNA is TGTGCCAGCAGCGCGAAGGGGGTCGGAGACATTCAGTACTTC. This chain connects TRBV28 to TRBJ2-4, with D tentatively TRBD1 (6 bases). Germline V gene data show CDR1 as MDHEN and CDR2 as SYDVKM. The CDR3 extends over 14 amino acids. With 6 bases removed from V and 8 bases from J, the gap between germline ends came to 17 bases.

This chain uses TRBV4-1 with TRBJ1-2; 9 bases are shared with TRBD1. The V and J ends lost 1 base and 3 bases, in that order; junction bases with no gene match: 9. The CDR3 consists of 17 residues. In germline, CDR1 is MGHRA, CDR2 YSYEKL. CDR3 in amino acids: CASSQAVGTGNDYGYTF. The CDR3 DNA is TGCGCCAGCAGCCAAGCCGTCGGGACAGGGAACGACTATGGCTACACCTTC.

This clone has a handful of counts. The CDR3 sequence: CASSQVGGTYEQYV. CDR3 sequence (DNA): TGTGCCAGCAGCCAAGTCGGCGGAACCTACGAGCAGTACGTC. V gene TRBV3-1 (or the pseudogene TRBV3-2) combines with J gene TRBJ2-7; unclear D gene. Per the germline V gene, CDR1 is LGHDT and CDR2 is YNNKEL (reference sequence). The CDR3 is made up of 14 amino acids. V dropped 1 base and J dropped 2 bases, with 9 bases sitting between them.

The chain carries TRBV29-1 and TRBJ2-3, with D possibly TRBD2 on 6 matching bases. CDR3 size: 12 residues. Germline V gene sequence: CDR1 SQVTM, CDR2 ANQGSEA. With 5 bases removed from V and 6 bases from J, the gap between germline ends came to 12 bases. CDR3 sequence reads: CSVRTRGDTQYF. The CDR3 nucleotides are TGCAGCGTTCGAACACGGGGGGATACGCAGTATTTT.